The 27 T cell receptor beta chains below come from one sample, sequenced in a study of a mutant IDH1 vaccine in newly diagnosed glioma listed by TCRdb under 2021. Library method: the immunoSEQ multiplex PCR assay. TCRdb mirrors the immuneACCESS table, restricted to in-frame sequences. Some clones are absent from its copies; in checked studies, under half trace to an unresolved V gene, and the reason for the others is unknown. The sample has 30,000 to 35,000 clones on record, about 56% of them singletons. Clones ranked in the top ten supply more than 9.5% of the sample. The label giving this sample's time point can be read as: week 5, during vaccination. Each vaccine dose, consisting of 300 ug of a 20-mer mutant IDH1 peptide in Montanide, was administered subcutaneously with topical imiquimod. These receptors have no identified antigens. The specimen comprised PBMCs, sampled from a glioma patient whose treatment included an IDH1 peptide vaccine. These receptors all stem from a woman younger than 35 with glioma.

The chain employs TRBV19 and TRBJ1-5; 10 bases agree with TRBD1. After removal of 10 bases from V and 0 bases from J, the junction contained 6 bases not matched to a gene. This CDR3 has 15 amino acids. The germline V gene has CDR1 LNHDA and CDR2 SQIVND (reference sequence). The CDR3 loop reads CATDRGRDSNQPQHF. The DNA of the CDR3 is TGTGCCACGGACAGGGGGAGAGATAGCAATCAGCCCCAGCATTTT.

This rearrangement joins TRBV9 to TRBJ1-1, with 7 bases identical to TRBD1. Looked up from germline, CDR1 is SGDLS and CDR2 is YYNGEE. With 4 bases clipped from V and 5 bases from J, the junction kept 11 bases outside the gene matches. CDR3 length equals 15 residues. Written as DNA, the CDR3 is TGTGCCAGCAGCCCCGGCCTACAGGGGAGGACTGAAGCTTTCTTT. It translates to CASSPGLQGRTEAFF. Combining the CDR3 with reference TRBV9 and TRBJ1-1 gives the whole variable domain DSGVTQTPKHLITATGQRVTLRCSPRSGDLSVYWYQQSLDQGLQFLIQYYNGEERAKGNILERFSAQQFPDLHSELNLSSLELGDSALYFCASSPGLQGRTEAFFGQGTRLTVV.

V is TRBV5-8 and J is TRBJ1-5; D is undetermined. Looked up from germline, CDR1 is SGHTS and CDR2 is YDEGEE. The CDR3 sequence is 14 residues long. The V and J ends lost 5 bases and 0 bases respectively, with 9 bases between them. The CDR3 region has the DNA TGTGCCAGCAGGCCCGGATATAGCAATCAGCCCCAGCATTTT. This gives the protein CASRPGYSNQPQHF.

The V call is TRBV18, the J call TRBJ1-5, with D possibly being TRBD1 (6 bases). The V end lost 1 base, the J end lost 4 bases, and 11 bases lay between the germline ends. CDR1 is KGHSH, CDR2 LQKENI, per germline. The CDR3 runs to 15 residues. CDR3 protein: CASSPQRGGNQPQHF. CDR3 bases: TGTGCCAGCTCACCACAACGAGGGGGAAATCAGCCCCAGCATTTT. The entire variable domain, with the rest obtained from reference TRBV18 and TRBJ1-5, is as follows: NAGVMQNPRHLVRRRGQEARLRCSPMKGHSHVYWYRQLPEEGLKFMVYLQKENIIDESGMPKERFSAEFPKEGPSILRIQQVVRGDSAAYFCASSPQRGGNQPQHFGDGTRLSIL.

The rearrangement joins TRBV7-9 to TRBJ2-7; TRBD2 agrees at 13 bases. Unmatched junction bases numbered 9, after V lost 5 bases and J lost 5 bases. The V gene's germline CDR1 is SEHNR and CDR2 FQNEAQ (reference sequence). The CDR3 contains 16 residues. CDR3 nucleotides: TGTGCCAGCAGCGAGTATGGGACTAGCGGGACTCACGAGCAGTACTTC. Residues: CASSEYGTSGTHEQYF.

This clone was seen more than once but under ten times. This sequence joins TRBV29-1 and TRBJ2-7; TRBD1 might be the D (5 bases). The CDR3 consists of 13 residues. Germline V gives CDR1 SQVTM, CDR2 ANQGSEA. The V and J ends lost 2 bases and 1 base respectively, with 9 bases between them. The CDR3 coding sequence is TGCAGCGTTGAACTGGACATTTCCTACGAGCAGTACTTC. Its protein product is CSVELDISYEQYF.

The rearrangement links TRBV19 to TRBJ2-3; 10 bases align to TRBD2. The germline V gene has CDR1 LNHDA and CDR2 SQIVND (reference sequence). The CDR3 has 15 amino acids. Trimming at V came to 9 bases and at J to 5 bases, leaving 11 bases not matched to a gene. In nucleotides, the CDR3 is TGTGCCAGCCGACCGGGACTAGCGACCAGAGATACGCAGTATTTT. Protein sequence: CASRPGLATRDTQYF. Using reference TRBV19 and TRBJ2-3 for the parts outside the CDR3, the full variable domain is DGGITQSPKYLFRKEGQNVTLSCEQNLNHDAMYWYRQDPGQGLRLIYYSQIVNDFQKGDIAEGYSVSREKKESFPLTVTSAQKNPTAFYLCASRPGLATRDTQYFGPGTRLTVL.

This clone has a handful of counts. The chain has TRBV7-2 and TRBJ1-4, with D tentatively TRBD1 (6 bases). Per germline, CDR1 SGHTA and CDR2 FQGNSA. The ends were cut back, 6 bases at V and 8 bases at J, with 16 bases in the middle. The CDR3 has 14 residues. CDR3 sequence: CASSFRGGEEKLFF. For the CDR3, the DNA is TGTGCCAGCAGTTTCCGGGGGGGCGAGGAAAAACTGTTTTTT. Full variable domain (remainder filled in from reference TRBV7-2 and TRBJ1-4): GAGVSQSPSNKVTEKGKDVELRCDPISGHTALYWYRQSLGQGLEFLIYFQGNSAPDKSGLPSDRFSAERTGGSVSTLTIQRTQQEDSAVYLCASSFRGGEEKLFFGSGTQLSVL.

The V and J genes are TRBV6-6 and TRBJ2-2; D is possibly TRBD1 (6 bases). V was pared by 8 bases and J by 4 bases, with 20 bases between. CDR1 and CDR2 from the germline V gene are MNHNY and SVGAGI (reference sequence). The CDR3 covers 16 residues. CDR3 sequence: CASCSGVAEFTGELFF. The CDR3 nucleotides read TGTGCCAGCTGCTCAGGGGTAGCAGAATTCACCGGGGAGCTGTTTTTT.

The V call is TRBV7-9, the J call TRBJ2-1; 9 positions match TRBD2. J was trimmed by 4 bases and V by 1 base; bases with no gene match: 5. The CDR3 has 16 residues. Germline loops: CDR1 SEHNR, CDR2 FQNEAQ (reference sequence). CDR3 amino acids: CASSLESSGRYNEQFF. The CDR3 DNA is TGTGCCAGCAGCTTAGAGTCCAGCGGGAGGTACAATGAGCAGTTCTTC. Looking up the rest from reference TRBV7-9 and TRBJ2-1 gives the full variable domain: DTGVSQNPRHKITKRGQNVTFRCDPISEHNRLYWYRQTLGQGPEFLTYFQNEAQLEKSRLLSDRFSAERPKGSFSTLEIQRTEQGDSAMYLCASSLESSGRYNEQFFGPGTRLTVL.

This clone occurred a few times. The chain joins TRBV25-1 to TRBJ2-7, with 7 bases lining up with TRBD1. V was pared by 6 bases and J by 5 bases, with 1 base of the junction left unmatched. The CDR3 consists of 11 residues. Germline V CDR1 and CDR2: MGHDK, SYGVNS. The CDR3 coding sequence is TGTGCCAGCAGCGACAGGGACGAGCAGTACTTC. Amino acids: CASSDRDEQYF.

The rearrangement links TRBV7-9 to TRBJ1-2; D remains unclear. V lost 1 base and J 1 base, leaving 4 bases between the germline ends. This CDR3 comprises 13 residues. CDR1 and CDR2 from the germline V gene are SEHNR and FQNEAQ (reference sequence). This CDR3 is CASSLDSNYGYTF. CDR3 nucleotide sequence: TGTGCCAGCAGCTTAGATAGTAACTATGGCTACACCTTC.

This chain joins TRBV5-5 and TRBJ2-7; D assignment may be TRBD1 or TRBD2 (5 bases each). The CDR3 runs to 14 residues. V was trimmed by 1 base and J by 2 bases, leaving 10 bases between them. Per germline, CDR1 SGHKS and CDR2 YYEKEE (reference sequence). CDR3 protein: CASSLWDGTYEQYF. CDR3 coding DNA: TGTGCCAGCAGCTTGTGGGACGGGACCTACGAGCAGTACTTC.

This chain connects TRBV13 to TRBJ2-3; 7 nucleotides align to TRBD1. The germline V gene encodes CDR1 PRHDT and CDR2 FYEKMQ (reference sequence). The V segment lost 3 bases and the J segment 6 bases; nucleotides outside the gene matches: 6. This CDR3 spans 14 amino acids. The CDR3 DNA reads TGTGCCAGCAGCTTTCTACAGGGGATTGATACGCAGTATTTT. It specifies CASSFLQGIDTQYF.

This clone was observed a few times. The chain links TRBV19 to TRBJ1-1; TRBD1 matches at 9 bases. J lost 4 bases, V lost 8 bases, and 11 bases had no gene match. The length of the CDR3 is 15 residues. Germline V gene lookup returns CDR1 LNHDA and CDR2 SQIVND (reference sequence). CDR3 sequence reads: CASGDRAKVGTEAFF. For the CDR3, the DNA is TGTGCCAGTGGGGACAGGGCTAAAGTTGGCACTGAAGCTTTCTTT.

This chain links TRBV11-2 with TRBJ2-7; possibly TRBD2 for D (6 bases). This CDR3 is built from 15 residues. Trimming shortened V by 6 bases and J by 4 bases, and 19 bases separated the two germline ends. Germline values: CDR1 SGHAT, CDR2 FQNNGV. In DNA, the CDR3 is TGTGCCAGCAGAGAAGGGCCCGCGGGGATTTACGAGCAGTACTTC. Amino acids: CASREGPAGIYEQYF.

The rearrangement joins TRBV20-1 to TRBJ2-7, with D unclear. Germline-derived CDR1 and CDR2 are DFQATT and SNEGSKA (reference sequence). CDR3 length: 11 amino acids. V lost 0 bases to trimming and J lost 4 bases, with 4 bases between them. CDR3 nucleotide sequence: TGCAGTGCTAGAGATCAATACGAGCAGTACTTC. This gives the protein CSARDQYEQYF.

CDR3 protein: CSVVGSDGYTF. CDR3 nucleotides: TGCAGCGTTGTAGGGTCGGATGGCTACACCTTC. The chain joins TRBV29-1 to TRBJ1-2; D is uncertain. V was clipped by 4 bases and J by 6 bases, with 9 bases between them. The CDR3 sequence is 11 residues long. CDR1 and CDR2 from the germline V gene are SQVTM and ANQGSEA.

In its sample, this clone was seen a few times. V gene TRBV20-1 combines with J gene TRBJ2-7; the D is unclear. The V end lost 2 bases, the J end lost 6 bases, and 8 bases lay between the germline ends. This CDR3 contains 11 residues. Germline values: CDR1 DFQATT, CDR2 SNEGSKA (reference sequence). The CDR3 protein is CSARNGPEQYF. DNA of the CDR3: TGCAGTGCTAGAAACGGCCCCGAGCAGTACTTC.

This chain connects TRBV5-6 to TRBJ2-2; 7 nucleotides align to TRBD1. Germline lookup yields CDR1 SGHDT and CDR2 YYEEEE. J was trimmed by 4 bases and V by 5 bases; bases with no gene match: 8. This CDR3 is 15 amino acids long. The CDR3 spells CASRLGTVRTGELFF. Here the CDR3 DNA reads TGTGCCAGCAGACTAGGGACAGTTCGCACCGGGGAGCTGTTTTTT. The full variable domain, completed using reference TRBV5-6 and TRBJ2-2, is DAGVTQSPTHLIKTRGQQVTLRCSPKSGHDTVSWYQQALGQGPQFIFQYYEEEERQRGNFPDRFSGHQFPNYSSELNVNALLLGDSALYLCASRLGTVRTGELFFGEGSRLTVL.

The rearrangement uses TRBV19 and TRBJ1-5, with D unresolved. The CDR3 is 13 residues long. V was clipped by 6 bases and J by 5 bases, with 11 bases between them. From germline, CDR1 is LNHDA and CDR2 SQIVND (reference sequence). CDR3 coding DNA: TGTGCCAGTAGGTTTTCCGTCCATCAGCCCCAGCATTTT. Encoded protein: CASRFSVHQPQHF.

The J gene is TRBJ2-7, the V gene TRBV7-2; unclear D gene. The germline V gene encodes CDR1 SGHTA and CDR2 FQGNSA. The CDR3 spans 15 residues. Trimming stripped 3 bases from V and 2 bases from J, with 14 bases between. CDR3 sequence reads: CASSFSAEPTYEQYF. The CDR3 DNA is TGTGCCAGCAGCTTCTCCGCGGAGCCAACCTACGAGCAGTACTTC.

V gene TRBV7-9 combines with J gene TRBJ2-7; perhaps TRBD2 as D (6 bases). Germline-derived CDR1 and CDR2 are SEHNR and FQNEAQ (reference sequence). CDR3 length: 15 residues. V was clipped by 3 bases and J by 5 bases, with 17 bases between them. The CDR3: CASSFVADQDHEQYF. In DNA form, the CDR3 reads TGTGCCAGCAGCTTTGTAGCGGACCAGGACCACGAGCAGTACTTC. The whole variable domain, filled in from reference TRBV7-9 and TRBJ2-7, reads DTGVSQNPRHKITKRGQNVTFRCDPISEHNRLYWYRQTLGQGPEFLTYFQNEAQLEKSRLLSDRFSAERPKGSFSTLEIQRTEQGDSAMYLCASSFVADQDHEQYFGPGTRLTVT.

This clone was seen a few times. The CDR3 spells CAISGDRGNQPQHF. CDR3 in DNA: TGTGCCATCAGTGGGGACAGGGGCAATCAGCCCCAGCATTTT. V gene TRBV10-3 combines with J gene TRBJ1-5, with 9 bases fitting TRBD1. Per germline, CDR1 ENHRY and CDR2 SYGVKD. J was trimmed by 2 bases and V by 4 bases; bases with no gene match: 0. This CDR3 spans 14 amino acids.

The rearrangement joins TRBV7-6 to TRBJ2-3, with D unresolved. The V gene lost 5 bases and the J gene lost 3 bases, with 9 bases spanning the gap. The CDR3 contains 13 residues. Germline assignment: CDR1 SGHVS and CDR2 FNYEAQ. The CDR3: CASSMSVTDTQYF. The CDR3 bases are TGTGCCAGCAGCATGAGCGTAACAGATACGCAGTATTTT.

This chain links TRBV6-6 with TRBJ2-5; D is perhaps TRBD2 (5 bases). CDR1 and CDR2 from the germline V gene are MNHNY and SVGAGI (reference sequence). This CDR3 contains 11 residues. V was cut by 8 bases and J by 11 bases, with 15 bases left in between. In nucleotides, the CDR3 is TGTGCCAGCCACGGACTGAAAGAGCAGTACTTC. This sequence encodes CASHGLKEQYF.

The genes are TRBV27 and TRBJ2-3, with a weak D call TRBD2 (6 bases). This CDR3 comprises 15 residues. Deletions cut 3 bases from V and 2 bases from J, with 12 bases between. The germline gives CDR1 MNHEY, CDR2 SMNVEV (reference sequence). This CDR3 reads CASSFMTGVTDTQYF. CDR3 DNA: TGTGCCAGCAGTTTCATGACGGGGGTCACAGATACGCAGTATTTT.